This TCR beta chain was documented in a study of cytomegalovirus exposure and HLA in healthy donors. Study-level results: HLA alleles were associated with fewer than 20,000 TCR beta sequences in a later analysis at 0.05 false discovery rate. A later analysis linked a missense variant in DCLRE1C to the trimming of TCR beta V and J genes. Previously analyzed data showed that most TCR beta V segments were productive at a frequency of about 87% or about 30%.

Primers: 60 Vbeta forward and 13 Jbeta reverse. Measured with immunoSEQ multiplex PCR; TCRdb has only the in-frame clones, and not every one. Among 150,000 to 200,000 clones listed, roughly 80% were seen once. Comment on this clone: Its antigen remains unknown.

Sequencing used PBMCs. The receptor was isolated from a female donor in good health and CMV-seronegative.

CDR3 nucleotides: TGTGCCAGCAGTGTGCAGCGGGGGAACACCGGGGAGCTGTTTTTT. It specifies CASSVQRGNTGELFF. The V gene is TRBV2, the J gene TRBJ2-2; 7 positions agree with TRBD2. V shed 4 bases, J shed 1 base, and the junction held 3 bases outside the gene matches. Germline CDR1 is SNHLY and CDR2 is FYNNEI. This CDR3 region has 15 residues.